The clone carrying this T cell receptor beta chain was seen repeatedly, ten times or more. The antigen remains undetermined. The CDR3 regions of TCR beta were amplified from RNA transcripts. The TCR CDR3 first-round RT-PCR relied on the HTBI primer set. TCRdb itself ran the multiplex PCR reads through MiXCR, one entry per CDR3 protein. This sample yields 400,000 to 600,000 distinct CDR3 sequences, of which around 20% are seen a single time; approximately 25% belongs to the top ten. Uncontrolled infection, other autoimmune disease, pregnancy or lactation led to exclusion. PBMCs stemmed from more than 7.5 ml fresh peripheral blood. The data belong to a study of T cells in Graves' hyperthyroidism and ophthalmopathy. Study-level information: The initial diagnosis was the point when peripheral blood was collected, ahead of any treatment. General study results and limits: Blood held most thyroid clonotypes expanded above 0.001 frequency.

CDR1 and CDR2 from the germline V gene are LNHDA and SQIVND (reference sequence). V lost 6 bases and J lost 5; bases outside the gene matches: 12. The CDR3 is 16 residues long. The source of this sequence is a man younger than 30 with Graves' hyperthyroidism. The sequencing sample was made of blood. V usage is TRBV19 and J usage is TRBJ2-5, with 10 nucleotides matching TRBD2. The CDR3 protein is CASRLTGLAFGETQYF. The CDR3 DNA reads TGTGCCAGTAGACTAACGGGACTAGCGTTTGGGGAGACCCAGTACTTC. The full variable domain, its missing parts supplied by reference TRBV19 and TRBJ2-5, is DGGITQSPKYLFRKEGQNVTLSCEQNLNHDAMYWYRQDPGQGLRLIYYSQIVNDFQKGDIAEGYSVSREKKESFPLTVTSAQKNPTAFYLCASRLTGLAFGETQYFGPGTRLLVL.